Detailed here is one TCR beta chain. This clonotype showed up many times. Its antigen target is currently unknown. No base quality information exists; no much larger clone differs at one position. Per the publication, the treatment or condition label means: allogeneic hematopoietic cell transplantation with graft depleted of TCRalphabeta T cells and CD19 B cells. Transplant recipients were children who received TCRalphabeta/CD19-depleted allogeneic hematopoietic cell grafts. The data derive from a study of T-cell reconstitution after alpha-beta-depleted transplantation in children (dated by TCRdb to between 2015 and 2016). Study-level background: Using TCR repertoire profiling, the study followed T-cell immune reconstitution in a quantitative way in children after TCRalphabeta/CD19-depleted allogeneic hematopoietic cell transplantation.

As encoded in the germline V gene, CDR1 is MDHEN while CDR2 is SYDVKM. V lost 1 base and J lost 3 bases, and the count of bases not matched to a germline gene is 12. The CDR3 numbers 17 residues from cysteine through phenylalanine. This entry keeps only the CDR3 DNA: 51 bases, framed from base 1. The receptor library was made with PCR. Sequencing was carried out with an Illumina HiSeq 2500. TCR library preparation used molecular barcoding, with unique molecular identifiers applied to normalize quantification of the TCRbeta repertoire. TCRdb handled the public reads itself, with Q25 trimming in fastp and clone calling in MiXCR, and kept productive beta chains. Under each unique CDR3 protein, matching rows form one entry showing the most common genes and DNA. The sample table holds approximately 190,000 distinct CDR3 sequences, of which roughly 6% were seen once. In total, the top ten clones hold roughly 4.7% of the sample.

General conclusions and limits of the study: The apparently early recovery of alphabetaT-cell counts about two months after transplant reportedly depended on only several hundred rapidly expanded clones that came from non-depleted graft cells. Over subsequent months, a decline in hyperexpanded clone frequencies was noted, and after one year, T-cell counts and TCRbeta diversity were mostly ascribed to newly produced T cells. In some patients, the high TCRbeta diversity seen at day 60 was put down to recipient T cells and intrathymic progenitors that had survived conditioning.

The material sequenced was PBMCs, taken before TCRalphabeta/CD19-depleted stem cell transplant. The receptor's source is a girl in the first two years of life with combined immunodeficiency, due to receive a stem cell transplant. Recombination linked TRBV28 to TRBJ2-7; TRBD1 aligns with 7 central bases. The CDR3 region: CASSLSTDRERLYEQYF. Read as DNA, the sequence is TGTGCCAGCAGTTTATCAACAGACAGGGAACGACTCTACGAGCAGTACTTC. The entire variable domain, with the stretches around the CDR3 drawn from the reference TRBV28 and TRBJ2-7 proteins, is DVKVTQSSRYLVKRTGEKVFLECVQDMDHENMFWYRQDPGLGLRLIYFSYDVKMKEKGDIPEGYSVSREKKERFSLILESASTNQTSMYLCASSLSTDRERLYEQYFGPGTRLTVT.